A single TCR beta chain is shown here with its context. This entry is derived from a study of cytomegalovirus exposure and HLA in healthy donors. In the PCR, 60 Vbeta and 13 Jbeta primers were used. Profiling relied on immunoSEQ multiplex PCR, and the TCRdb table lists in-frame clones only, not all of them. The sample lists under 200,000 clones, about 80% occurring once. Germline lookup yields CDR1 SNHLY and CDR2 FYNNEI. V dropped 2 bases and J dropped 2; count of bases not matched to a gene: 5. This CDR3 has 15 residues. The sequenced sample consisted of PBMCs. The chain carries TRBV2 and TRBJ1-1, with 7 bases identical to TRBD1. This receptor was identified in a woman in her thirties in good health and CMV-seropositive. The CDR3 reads CASSELGTDNTEAFF. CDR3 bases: TGTGCCAGCAGTGAACTCGGGACAGACAACACTGAAGCTTTCTTT.